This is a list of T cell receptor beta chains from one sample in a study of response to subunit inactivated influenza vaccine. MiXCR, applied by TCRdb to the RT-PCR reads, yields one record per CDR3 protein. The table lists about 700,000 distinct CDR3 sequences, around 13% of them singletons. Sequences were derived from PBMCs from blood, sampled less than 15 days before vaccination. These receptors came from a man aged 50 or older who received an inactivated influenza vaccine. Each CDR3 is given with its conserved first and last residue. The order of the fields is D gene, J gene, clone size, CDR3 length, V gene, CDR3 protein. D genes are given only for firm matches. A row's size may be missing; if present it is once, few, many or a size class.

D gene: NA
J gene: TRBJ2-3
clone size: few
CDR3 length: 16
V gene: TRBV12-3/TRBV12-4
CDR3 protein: CASSLGSSYSTDTQYF

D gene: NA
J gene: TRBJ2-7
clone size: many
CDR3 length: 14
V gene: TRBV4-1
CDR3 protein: CASSQVVRANEQYF

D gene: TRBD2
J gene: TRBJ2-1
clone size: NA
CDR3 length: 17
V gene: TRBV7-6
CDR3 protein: CASSLALTSGTSNEQFF

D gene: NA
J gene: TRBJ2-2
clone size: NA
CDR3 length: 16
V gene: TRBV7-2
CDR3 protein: CASSPRPGSNTGELFF

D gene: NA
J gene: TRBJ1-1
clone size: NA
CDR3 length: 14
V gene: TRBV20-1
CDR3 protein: CSARPAGWNTEAFF

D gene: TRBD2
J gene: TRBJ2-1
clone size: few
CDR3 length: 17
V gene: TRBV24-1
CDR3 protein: CATSDLRVSGGDNEQFF

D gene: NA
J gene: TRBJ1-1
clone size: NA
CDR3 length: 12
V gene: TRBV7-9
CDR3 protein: CASSSGAEMDFF

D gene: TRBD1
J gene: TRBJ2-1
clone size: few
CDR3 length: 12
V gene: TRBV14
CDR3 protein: CASSPDRAEQFF

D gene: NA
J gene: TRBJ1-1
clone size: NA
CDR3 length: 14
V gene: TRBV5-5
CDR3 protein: CASSLPTPGTEAFF

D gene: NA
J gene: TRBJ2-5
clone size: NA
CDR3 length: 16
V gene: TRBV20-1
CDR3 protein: CSARVRRARGEETQYF

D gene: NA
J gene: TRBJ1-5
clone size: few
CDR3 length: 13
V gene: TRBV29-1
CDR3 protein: CSVAGRSNQPQHF

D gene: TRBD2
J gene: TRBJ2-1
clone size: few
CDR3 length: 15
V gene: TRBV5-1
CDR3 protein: CASSRDTGTSGSEFF

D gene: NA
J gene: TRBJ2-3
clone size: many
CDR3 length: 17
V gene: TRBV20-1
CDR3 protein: CSARGGGGGGFTDTQYF

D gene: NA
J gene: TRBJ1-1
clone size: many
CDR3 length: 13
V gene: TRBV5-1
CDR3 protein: CASSLGRSAEAFF

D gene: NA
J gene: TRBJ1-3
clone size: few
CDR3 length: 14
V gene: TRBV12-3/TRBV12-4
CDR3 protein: CASTLRARGNTIYF

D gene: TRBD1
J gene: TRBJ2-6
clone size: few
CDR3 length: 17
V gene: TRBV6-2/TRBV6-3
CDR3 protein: CASKSGQGAWGANVLTF

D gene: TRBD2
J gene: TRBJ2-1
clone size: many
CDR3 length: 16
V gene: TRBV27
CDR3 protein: CASSLSKSGRAAEQFF

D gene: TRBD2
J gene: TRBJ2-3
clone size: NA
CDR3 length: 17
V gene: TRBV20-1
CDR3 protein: CSAAPGTRSLERYTQYF

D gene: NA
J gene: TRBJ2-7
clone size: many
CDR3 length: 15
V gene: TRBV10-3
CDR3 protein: CAISEIGGLSYEQYF

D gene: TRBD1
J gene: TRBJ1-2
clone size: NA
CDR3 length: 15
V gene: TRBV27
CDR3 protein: CASSLSARGLYGYTF

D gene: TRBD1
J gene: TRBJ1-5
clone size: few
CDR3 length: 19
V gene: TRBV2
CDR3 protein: CASSEALDNRGLYNQPQHF

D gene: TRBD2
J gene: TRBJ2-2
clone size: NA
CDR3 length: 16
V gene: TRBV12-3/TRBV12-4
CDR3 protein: CASTEGLAGVGGELFF

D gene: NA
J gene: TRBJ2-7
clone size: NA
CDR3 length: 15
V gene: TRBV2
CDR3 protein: CASSSSGSSSYEQYF

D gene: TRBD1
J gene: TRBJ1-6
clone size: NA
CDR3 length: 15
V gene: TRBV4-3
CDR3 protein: CASSLGTGDNSPLHF

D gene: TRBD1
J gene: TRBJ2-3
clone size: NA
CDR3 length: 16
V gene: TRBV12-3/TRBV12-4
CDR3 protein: CASSLLRTGRPDTQYF

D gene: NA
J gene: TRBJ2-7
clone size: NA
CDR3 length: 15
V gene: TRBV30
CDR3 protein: CAWTPFERAGYEQYF

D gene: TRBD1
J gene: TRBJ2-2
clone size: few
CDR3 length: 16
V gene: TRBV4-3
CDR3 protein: CASSRSWTGNTGELFF

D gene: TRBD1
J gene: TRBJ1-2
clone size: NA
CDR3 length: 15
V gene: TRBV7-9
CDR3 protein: CASSLSRGPNYGYTF

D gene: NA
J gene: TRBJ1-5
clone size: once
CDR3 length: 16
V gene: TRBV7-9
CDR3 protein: CASSLDAGHSNQPQHF

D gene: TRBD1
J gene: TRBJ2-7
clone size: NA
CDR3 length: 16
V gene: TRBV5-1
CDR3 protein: CASSKGQGASNYEQYF

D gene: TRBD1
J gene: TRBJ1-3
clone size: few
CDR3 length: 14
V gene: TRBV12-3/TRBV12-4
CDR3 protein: CASATGGSGNTIYF

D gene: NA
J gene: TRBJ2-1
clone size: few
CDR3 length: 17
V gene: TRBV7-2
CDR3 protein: CASSSHRAGFSYNEQFF

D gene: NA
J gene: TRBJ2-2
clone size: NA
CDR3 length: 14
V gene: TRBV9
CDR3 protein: CASSVARGAGELFF

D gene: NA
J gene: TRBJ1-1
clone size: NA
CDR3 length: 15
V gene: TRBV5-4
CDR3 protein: CASTSSPLEGREAFF

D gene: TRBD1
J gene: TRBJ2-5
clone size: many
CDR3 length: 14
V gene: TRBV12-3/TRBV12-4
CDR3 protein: CASSHPGQGASEYF

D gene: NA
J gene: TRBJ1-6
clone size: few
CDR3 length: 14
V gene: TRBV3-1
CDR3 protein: CASSRSNMNSPLHF

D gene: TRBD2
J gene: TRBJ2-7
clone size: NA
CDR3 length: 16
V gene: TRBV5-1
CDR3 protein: CASSSFSGSFSYEQYF

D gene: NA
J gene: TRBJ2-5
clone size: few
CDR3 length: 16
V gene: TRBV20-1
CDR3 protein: CSALPPQGQGQETQYF

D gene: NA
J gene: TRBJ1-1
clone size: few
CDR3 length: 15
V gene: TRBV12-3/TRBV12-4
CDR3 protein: CASSFRQAGLVEAFF

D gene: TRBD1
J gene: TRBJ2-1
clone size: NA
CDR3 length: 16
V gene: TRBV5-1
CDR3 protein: CASIPLQGMIYNEQFF

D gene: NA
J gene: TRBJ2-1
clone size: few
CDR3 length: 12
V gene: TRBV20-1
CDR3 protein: CSAARDYNEQFF

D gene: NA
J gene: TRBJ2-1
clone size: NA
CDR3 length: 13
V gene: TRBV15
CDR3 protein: CATSRDPANEQFF

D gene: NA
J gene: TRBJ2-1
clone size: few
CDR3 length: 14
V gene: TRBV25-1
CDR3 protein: CASSEEGPYNEQFF

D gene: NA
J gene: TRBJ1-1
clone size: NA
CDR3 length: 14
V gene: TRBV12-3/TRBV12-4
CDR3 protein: CASKGDPTGTEAFF

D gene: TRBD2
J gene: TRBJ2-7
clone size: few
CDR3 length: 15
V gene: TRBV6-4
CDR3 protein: CASSDRGGTPYEQYF

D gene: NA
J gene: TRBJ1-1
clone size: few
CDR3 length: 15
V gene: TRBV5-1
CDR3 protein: CASSLGEVEATEAFF

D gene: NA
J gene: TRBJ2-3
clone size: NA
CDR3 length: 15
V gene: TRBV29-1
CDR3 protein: CSVGGGPWNTDTQYF

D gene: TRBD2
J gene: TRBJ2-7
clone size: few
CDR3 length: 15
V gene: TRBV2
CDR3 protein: CASLASGGGSYEQYF

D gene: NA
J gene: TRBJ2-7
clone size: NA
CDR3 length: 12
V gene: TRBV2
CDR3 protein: CATGESSYEQYF

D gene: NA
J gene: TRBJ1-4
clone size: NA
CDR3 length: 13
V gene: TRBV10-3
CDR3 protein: CAISRTGPEKLFF

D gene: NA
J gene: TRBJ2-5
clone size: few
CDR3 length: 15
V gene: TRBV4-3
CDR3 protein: CASSQYPGGGETQYF

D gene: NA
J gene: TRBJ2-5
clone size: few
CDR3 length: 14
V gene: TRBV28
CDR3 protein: CASSPRDFLETQYF

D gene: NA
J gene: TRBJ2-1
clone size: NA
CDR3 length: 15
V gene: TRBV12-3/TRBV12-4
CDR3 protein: CASTPRLGPGNEQFF

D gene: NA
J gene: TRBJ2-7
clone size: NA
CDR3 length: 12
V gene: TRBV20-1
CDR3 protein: CSASGEAYEQYF

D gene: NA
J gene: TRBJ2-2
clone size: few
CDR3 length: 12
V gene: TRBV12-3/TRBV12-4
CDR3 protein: CASNANTGELFF